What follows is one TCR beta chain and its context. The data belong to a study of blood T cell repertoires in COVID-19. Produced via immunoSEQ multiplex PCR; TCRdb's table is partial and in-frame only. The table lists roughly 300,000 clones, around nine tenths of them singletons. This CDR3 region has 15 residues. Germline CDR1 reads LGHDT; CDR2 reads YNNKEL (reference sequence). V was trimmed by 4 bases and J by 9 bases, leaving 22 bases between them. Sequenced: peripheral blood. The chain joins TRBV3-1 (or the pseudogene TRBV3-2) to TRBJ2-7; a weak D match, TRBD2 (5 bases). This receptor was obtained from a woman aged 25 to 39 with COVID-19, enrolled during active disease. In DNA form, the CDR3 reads TGTGCCAGCAGCCCAGAGCCGTCTAGCCAGTCTAGGCAGTACTTC. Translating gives CASSPEPSSQSRQYF.